Below, one T cell receptor beta chain is given with its context. This sample was taken from a study of control samples from healthy donors and cancer patients. CDR3 length: 15 residues. Germline loops: CDR1 SGDLS, CDR2 YYNGEE. Trimming took 0 bases from V and 0 from J, leaving 7 bases between them. The repertoire was sequenced with immunoSEQ multiplex PCR; TCRdb's copy has only in-frame clones and lacks some. This repertoire shows 70,000 to 100,000 clones, 91% found once; its top ten account for roughly 18%. V gene TRBV9 combines with J gene TRBJ1-3; unclear D gene. Material: blood. This receptor was taken from a man over 45 in good health. The CDR3, as DNA: TGTGCCAGCAGCGTAGGGGCTGACTCTGGAAACACCATATATTTT. Translated: CASSVGADSGNTIYF.